Sequencing of this TCR beta chain was carried out in a study of shared clonotypes between healthy human individuals. This clone was counted a few times. This CDR3 contains 12 residues. Germline V lookup: CDR1 ENHRY, CDR2 SYGVKD. Trimming left V 5 bases short and J 2 bases short, with 6 bases between. Produced via immunoSEQ multiplex PCR; TCRdb's table is partial and in-frame only. The table has some 790,000 clones, roughly two thirds seen once; the top ten hold more than 1.5%. The receptor was derived from a woman aged 25 to 45 in good health. Material for sequencing was memory CD4+ T cells sorted from blood. Subset defined: CD45RA-negative fraction. The chain uses TRBV10-3 and TRBJ2-5; no definite D call. CDR3 protein: CAISLSQETQYF. DNA for the CDR3: TGTGCCATCAGTTTGAGTCAAGAGACCCAGTACTTC.